This T cell receptor beta chain was sequenced for a study of T cell changes during pregnancy in multiple sclerosis. Clones were sequenced by immunoSEQ multiplex PCR, and TCRdb holds only the in-frame ones, with some missing. Here the sample spans about 40,000 clones, approximately 88% being singletons. The CDR3 consists of 16 residues. The V gene's germline CDR1 is SGHRS and CDR2 YFSETQ. V dropped 3 bases and J dropped 2; count of bases not matched to a gene: 8. The starting material was peripheral blood, obtained in the first trimester of pregnancy. This sequence was found in a female donor in good health, enrolled as a control in a pregnancy study. V gene TRBV5-1 combines with J gene TRBJ2-5, with 9 bases lining up with TRBD1. DNA for the CDR3: TGCGCCAGCAGCTCGACAGGGGGAAGTGTACAAGAGACCCAGTACTTC. Protein: CASSSTGGSVQETQYF. Full variable domain (missing parts from reference TRBV5-1 and TRBJ2-5): KAGVTQTPRYLIKTRGQQVTLSCSPISGHRSVSWYQQTPGQGLQFLFEYFSETQRNKGNFPGRFSGRQFSNSRSEMNVSTLELGDSALYLCASSSTGGSVQETQYFGPGTRLLVL.